These 11 T cell receptor beta chains were all obtained from the same sample, sequenced in a study of PD-1 and CTLA-4 blockade in melanoma. TCRdb's copy holds only in-frame clones and misses some; the assay was immunoSEQ multiplex PCR. The sample includes about 28,000 clones, under 95% of them seen just once. The starting material was CD8+ T cells from peripheral blood, obtained from a patient given anti-PD-1 treatment. These receptors were taken from a human donor with melanoma.

J is TRBJ2-5 and V is TRBV9, with 7 bases identical to TRBD1. The CDR3 contains 14 residues. The ends lost 4 bases at V and 5 bases at J; junction bases unmatched: 8. CDR1 is SGDLS and CDR2 is YYNGEE in the germline V gene. The CDR3 coding sequence is TGTGCCAGCAGCCTCTCAGGGGGTTTGGAGACCCAGTACTTC. Its protein is CASSLSGGLETQYF.

The rearrangement uses TRBV19 and TRBJ1-4; 9 bases are a match to TRBD1. V dropped 6 bases and J dropped 8; count of bases not matched to a gene: 10. The CDR3 totals 15 residues. Germline V CDR1 and CDR2: LNHDA, SQIVND (reference sequence). The CDR3 DNA reads TGTGCCAGTAGGCAACTGACAGGGGGTGGAGAAAAACTGTTTTTT. It specifies CASRQLTGGGEKLFF.

The J gene is TRBJ1-5, the V gene TRBV21-1; the DNA was not compared with TRBD1, the D call given in the table. TRBV21-1 is designated a pseudogene. The CDR3 has 14 residues. CDR3 nucleotide sequence: TGTGCCAGCAGCACAGGGCGAGGCAATCAGCCCCAGCATTTT. It specifies CASSTGRGNQPQHF.

This clone was observed once. This rearrangement joins TRBV20-1 to TRBJ1-2; 8 bases are a match to TRBD1. Germline V CDR1 and CDR2: DFQATT, SNEGSKA (reference sequence). Trimming at V came to 3 bases and at J to 4 bases, leaving 10 bases not matched to a gene. The CDR3 contains 15 residues. Here the CDR3 reads CSASAGGYYGYGYTF. The CDR3 coding sequence is TGCAGTGCTAGTGCAGGGGGCTATTACGGCTATGGCTACACCTTC.

This sequence joins TRBV13 and TRBJ1-1; no firm D call. This CDR3 region has 12 residues. The germline V gene encodes CDR1 PRHDT and CDR2 FYEKMQ (reference sequence). V gave up 4 bases and J gave up 8 bases, with 11 bases separating them. In nucleotides, the CDR3 is TGTGCCAGCAGCTGGGAGGGAGGCGAAGCTTTCTTT. It codes for CASSWEGGEAFF.

J is TRBJ2-7 and V is TRBV18; TRBD1 or TRBD2 may be the D gene (5 bases each). This CDR3 has 13 residues. V was pared by 2 bases and J by 0 bases, with 5 bases between. Germline CDR1 reads KGHSH; CDR2 reads LQKENI. CDR3 coding DNA: TGTGCCAGCTCACCAGGGGGCTCCTACGAGCAGTACTTC. This gives the protein CASSPGGSYEQYF.

The rearrangement links TRBV6-5 to TRBJ2-5; D unresolved. Trimming removed 0 bases from V and 2 bases from J, with 7 bases in between. The CDR3 is 14 residues long. Germline lookup yields CDR1 MNHEY and CDR2 SVGAGI. Here the CDR3 DNA reads TGTGCCAGCAGTTACTCGGAGAGGCAAGAGACCCAGTACTTC. Translated, it gives CASSYSERQETQYF.

The rearrangement joins TRBV9 to TRBJ2-1; TRBD2 might be the D (6 bases). The germline V and J ends were trimmed by 2 bases and 6 bases, with 15 bases remaining between them. Germline V gives CDR1 SGDLS, CDR2 YYNGEE. The CDR3 runs 15 residues. In nucleotides, the CDR3 is TGTGCCAGCAGCGTCTTAGCGGAATCCCCCAATGAGCAGTTCTTC. The encoded protein is CASSVLAESPNEQFF.

V usage is TRBV5-4 and J usage is TRBJ1-1; D remains unclear. Looked up from germline, CDR1 is SGHNT and CDR2 is YYREEE (reference sequence). The length of the CDR3 is 12 residues. The V end lost 2 bases, the J end lost 1 base, and 3 bases lay between the germline ends. CDR3: CASSFGNTEAFF. In DNA form, the CDR3 reads TGTGCCAGCAGCTTTGGGAACACTGAAGCTTTCTTT.

The gene calls are TRBV4-2 and TRBJ1-2; 12 positions agree with TRBD1. Germline assignment: CDR1 LGHNA and CDR2 YNFKEQ. The CDR3 totals 16 residues. V lost 1 base, J lost 6 bases, and 6 bases stayed unmatched. CDR3 region: CASSQALGQGADGYTF. The CDR3 nucleotides are TGTGCCAGCAGCCAAGCTTTGGGACAGGGGGCCGATGGCTACACCTTC.

The gene calls are TRBV29-1 and TRBJ2-1, with TRBD2 identical over 7 bases. J lost 7 bases, V lost 6 bases, and 9 bases had no gene match. The V gene's germline CDR1 is SQVTM and CDR2 ANQGSEA. CDR3 size: 13 residues. The DNA for the CDR3 is TGCAGCGTACGTCTAGCGGTTACTAATGAGCAGTTCTTC. Amino acid sequence: CSVRLAVTNEQFF.